This T cell receptor beta chain was sequenced in a study of blood T cell repertoires in COVID-19. Study-level information: T cells, B-cell-depleted T cells, or PBMCs provided the cDNA or gDNA that served as material.

The CDR3 length is 13 residues. Trimming shortened V by 5 bases and J by 5 bases, and 10 bases separated the two germline ends. CDR1 is MDHEN and CDR2 is SYDVKM in the germline V gene. As handled by the study authors: Estimates of nucleated cell counts were drawn from the amplification of reference gene primers. Here immunoSEQ multiplex PCR was the method, and the copy in TCRdb shows in-frame clones only, minus some. The DNA was the basis for D and trimming; V, J and clone size are from that table. The sample includes fewer than 200,000 clones, around 87% seen only once; the top ten take approximately 12%.

This chain links TRBV28 with TRBJ1-5; D is uncertain. What was sequenced was peripheral blood. This TCR derives from a woman aged 70-85 years with COVID-19, enrolled during active disease. CDR3 nucleotide sequence: TGTGCCAGCAGTCCGAACGACTATCAGCCCCAGCATTTT. It specifies CASSPNDYQPQHF.